A selection of T cell receptor beta chains follows, all from one sample in a study of ipilimumab plus nivolumab after autologous stem cell transplantation. Profiling relied on immunoSEQ multiplex PCR, and the TCRdb table lists in-frame clones only, not all of them. The sample contains some 87,000 clones, approximately 83% of which appear only once. The specimen was PBMCs, collected in a trial of ipilimumab plus nivolumab as post-transplant consolidation. The receptors shown here come from a male donor with diffuse large B-cell lymphoma. The CDR3 runs from the conserved cysteine through the conserved F or W. Each record gives: V gene, CDR3 protein.

>TRBV7-6
CASSLRDGLNTEAFF
>TRBV5-6
CASSWGTTNEQYF
>TRBV15
CATSREGRGQHYTF
>TRBV7-9
CASSLAQARGYTF
>TRBV2
CASRDSTGSRSPLHF
>TRBV9
CASGGTGGNWDEKLFF
>TRBV7-2
CASSPQRGAGANVLTF
>TRBV5-1
CASSPGLGGEQFF
>TRBV29-1
CSAPDRYTDTQYF
>TRBV7-9
CASSPQYPVGAFF
>TRBV5-5
CASSPGGRGTQYF
>TRBV5-1
CASSPQGYGSNEQFF
>TRBV14
CASRHTGTGIREQYF
>TRBV6-6
CASSYFRTTSTDTQYF